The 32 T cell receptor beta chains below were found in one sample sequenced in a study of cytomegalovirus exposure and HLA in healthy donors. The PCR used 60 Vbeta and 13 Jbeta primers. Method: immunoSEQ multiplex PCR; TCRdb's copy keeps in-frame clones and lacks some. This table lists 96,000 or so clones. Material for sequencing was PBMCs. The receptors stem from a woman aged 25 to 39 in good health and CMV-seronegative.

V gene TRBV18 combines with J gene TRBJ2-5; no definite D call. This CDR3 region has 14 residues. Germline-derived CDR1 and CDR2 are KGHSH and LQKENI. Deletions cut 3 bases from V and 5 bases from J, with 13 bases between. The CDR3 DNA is TGTGCCAGCTCACCTTTAGCATCAGCGGAGACCCAGTACTTC. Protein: CASSPLASAETQYF.

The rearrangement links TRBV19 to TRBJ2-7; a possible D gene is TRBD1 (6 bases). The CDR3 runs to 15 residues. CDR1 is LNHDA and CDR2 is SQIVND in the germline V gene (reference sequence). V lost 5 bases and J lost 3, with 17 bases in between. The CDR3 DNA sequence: TGTGCCAGTAGTCCGTCTGAGGGACAACTCTACGAGCAGTACTTC. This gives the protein CASSPSEGQLYEQYF.

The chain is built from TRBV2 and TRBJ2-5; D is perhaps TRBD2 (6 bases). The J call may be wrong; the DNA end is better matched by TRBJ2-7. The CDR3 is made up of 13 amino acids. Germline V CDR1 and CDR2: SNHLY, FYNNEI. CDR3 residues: CASSVPSDYEQYF. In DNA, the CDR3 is TGTGCCAGCAGTGTGCCTAGCGACTACGAGCAGTACTTC.

The CDR3 sequence is CSVEGGRGQPQHF. In nucleotides, the CDR3 is TGCAGCGTTGAAGGGGGTAGGGGTCAGCCCCAGCATTTT. V usage is TRBV29-1 and J usage is TRBJ1-5; D is possibly TRBD1 (5 bases). V was clipped by 1 base and J by 6 bases, with 10 bases between them. The CDR3 has 13 amino acids. Looked up from germline, CDR1 is SQVTM and CDR2 is ANQGSEA.

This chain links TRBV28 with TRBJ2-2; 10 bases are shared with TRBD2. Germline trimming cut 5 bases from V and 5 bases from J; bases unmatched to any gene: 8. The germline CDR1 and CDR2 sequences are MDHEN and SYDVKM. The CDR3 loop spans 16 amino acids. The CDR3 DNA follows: TGTGCCAGCAGTCAAGATTTGGGACTAGCGACCGGGGAGCTGTTTTTT. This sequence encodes CASSQDLGLATGELFF.

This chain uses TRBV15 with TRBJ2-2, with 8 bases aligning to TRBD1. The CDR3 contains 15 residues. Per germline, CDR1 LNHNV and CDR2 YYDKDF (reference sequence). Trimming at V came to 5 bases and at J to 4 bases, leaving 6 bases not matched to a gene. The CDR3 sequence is CATSWDRNPTGELFF. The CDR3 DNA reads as TGTGCCACCAGCTGGGACAGGAACCCCACCGGGGAGCTGTTTTTT.

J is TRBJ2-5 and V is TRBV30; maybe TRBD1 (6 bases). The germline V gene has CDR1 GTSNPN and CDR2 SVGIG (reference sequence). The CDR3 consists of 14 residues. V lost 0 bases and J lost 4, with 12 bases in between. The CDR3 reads CAWSVSGAGETQYF. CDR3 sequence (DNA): TGTGCCTGGAGTGTCTCAGGGGCGGGAGAGACCCAGTACTTC.

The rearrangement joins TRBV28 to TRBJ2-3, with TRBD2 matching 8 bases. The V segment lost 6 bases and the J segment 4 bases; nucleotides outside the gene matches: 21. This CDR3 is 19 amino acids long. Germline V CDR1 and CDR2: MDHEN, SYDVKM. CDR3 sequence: CASSPLGMTGGPGADTQYF. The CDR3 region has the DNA TGTGCCAGCAGCCCCTTAGGGATGACGGGAGGGCCCGGAGCAGATACGCAGTATTTT.

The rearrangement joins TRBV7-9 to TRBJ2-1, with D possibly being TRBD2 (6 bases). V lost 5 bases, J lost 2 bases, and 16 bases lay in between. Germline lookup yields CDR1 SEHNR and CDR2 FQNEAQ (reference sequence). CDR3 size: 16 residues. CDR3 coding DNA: TGTGCCAGCAGCGGAATGGGGCGGGACCCCTACAATGAGCAGTTCTTC. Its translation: CASSGMGRDPYNEQFF.

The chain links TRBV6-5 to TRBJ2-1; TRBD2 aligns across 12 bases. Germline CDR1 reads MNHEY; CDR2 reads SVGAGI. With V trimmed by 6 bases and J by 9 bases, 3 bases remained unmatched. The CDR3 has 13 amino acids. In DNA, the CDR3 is TGTGCCAGCAGGAAGGGACTAGCGGGTGAGCAGTTCTTC. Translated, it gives CASRKGLAGEQFF.

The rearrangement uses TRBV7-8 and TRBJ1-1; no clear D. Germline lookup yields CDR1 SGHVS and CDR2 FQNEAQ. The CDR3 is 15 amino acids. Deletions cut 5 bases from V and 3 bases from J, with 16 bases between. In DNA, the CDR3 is TGTGCCAGCAGCAGAGGACGGGGAGGGTACACTGAAGCTTTCTTT. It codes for CASSRGRGGYTEAFF.

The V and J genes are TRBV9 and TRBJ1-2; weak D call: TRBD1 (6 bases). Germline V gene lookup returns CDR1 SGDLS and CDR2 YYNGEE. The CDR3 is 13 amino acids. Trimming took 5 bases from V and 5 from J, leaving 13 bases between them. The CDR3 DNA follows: TGTGCCAGCAGAGGACCAGGGGATTATGGCTACACCTTC. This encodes CASRGPGDYGYTF.

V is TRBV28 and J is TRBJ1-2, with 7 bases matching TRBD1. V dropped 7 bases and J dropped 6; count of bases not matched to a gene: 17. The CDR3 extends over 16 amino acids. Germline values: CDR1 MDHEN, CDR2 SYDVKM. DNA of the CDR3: TGTGCCAGCAAAAAACCGCGGACAGGAACTAGGGATGGCTACACCTTC. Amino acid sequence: CASKKPRTGTRDGYTF.

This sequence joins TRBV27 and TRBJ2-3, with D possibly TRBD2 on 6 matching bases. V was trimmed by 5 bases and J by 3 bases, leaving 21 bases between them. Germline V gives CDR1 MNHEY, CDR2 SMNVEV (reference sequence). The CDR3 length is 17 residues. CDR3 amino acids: CASSPNVRDGGTDTQYF. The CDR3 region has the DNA TGTGCCAGCAGTCCAAACGTCCGGGACGGAGGGACAGATACGCAGTATTTT.

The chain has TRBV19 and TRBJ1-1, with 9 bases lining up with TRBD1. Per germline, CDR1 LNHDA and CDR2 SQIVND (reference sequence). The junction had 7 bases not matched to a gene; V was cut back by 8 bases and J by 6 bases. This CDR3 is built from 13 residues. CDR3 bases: TGTGCCAGTGCCGACAGGGGGGTGTCTGAAGCTTTCTTT. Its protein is CASADRGVSEAFF.

The CDR3 spells CASRRGGRTGELFF. The CDR3 bases are TGTGCCAGCCGAAGGGGGGGCCGCACCGGGGAGCTGTTTTTT. The rearrangement joins TRBV5-4 to TRBJ2-2, with D maybe TRBD2 (7 bases). CDR1 and CDR2 (germline): SGHNT, YYREEE (reference sequence). There are 14 residues in the CDR3. Trimming shortened V by 7 bases and J by 4 bases, and 14 bases separated the two germline ends.

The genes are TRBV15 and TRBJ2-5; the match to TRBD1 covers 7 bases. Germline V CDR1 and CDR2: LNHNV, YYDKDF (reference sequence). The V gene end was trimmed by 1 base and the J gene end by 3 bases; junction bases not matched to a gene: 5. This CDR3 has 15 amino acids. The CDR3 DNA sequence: TGTGCCACCAGCAGAGGGGACAGTAGGGAAGAGACCCAGTACTTC. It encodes CATSRGDSREETQYF.

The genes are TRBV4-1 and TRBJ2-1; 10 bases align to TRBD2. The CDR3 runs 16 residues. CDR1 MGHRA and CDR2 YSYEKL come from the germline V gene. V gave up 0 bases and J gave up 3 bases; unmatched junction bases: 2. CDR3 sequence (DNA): TGCGCCAGCAGCCAAGATACTAGCGGGGACTACAATGAGCAGTTCTTC. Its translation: CASSQDTSGDYNEQFF.

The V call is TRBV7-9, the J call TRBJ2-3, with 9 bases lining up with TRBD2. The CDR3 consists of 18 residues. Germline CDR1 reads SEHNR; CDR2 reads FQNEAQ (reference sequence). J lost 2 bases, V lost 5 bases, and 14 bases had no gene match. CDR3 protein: CASSPRPTLAGYTDTQYF. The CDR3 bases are TGTGCCAGCAGCCCCAGACCCACGCTAGCGGGGTACACAGATACGCAGTATTTT.

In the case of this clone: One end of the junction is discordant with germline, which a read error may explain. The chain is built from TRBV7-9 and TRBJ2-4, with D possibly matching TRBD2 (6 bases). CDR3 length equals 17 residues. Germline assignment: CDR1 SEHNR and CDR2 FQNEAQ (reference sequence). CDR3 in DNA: TGTGCCAGCAGCTTAGGAGTTGAGTCTGGGGCGGGGAACATTCGGTACTTC. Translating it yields CASSLGVESGAGNIRYF. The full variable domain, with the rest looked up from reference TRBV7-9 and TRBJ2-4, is DTGVSQNPRHKITKRGQNVTFRCDPISEHNRLYWYRQTLGQGPEFLTYFQNEAQLEKSRLLSDRFSAERPKGSFSTLEIQRTEQGDSAMYLCASSLGVESGAGNIRYFGAGTRLSVL.

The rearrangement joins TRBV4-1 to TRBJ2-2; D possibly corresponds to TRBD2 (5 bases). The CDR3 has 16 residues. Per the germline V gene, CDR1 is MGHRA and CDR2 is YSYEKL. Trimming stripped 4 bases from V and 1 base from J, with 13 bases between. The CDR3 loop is CASSPLEGWNTGELFF. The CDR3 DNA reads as TGCGCCAGCAGCCCCCTTGAGGGCTGGAACACCGGGGAGCTGTTTTTT.

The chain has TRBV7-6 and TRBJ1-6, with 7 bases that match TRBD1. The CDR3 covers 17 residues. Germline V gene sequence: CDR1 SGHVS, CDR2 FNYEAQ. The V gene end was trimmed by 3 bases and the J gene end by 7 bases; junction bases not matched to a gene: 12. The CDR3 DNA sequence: TGTGCCAGCAGCTTGGGGTTGAGGGGGCGCGGGAATTCACCCCTCCACTTT. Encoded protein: CASSLGLRGRGNSPLHF.

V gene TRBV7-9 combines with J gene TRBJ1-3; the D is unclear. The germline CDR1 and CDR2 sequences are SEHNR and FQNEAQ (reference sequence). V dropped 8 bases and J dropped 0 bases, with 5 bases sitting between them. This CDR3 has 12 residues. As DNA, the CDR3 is TGTGCCAGCCTTAGCTCTGGAAACACCATATATTTT. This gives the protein CASLSSGNTIYF.

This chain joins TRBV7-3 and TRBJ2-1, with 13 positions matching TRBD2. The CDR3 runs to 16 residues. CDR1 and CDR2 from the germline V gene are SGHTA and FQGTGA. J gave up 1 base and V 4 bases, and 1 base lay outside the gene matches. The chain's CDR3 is CASSWTSGSSYNEQFF. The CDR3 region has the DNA TGTGCCAGCAGCTGGACTAGCGGGAGTTCCTACAATGAGCAGTTCTTC. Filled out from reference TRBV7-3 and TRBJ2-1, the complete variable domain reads GAGVSQTPSNKVTEKGKYVELRCDPISGHTALYWYRQSLGQGPEFLIYFQGTGAADDSGLPNDRFFAVRPEGSVSTLKIQRTERGDSAVYLCASSWTSGSSYNEQFFGPGTRLTVL.

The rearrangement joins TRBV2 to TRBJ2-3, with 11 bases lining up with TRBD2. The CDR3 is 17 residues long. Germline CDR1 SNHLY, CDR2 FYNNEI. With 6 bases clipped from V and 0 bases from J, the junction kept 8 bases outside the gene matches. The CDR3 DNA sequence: TGTGCCAGCAGGGAGGAGACTAGCGGGGATAGCACAGATACGCAGTATTTT. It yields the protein CASREETSGDSTDTQYF.

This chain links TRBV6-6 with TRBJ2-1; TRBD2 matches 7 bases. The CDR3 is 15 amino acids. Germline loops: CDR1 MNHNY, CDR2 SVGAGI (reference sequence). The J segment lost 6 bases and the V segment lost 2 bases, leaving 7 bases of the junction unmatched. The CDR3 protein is CASSYRTGGGNEQFF. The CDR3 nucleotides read TGTGCCAGCAGTTACCGGACGGGGGGAGGCAATGAGCAGTTCTTC.

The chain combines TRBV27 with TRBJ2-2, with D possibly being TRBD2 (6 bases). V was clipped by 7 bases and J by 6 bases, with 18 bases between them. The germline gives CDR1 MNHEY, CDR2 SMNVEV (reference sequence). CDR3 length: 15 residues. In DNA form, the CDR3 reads TGTGCCAGCACCCAACCAGGACTAAGGGCCGGGGAGCTGTTTTTT. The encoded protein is CASTQPGLRAGELFF.

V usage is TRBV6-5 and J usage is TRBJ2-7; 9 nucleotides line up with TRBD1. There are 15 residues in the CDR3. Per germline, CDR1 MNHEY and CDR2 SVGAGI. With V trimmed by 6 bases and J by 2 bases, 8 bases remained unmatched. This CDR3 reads CASSRTGAETYEQYF. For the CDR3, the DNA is TGTGCCAGCAGCAGGACAGGGGCCGAAACCTACGAGCAGTACTTC.

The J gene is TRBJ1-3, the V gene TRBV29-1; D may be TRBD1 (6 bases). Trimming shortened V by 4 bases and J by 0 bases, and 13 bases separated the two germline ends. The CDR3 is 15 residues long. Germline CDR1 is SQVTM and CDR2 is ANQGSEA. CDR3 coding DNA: TGCAGCGTTGTGAGGGGGTCCAACTCTGGAAACACCATATATTTT. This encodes CSVVRGSNSGNTIYF.

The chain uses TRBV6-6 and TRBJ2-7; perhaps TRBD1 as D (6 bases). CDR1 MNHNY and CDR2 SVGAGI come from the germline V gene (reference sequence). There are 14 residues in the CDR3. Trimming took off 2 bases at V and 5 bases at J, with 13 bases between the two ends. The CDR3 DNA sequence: TGTGCCAGCAGTTACCCCGCAGGGGTGGACGAGCAGTACTTC. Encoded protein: CASSYPAGVDEQYF.

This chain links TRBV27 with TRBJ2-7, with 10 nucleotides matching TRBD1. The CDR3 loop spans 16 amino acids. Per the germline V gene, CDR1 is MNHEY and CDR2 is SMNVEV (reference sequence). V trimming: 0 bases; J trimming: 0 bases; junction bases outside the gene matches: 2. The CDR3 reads CASSLSGDRGSYEQYF. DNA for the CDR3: TGTGCCAGCAGTTTATCCGGGGACAGGGGCTCCTACGAGCAGTACTTC.

CDR3 residues: CASSVDERNLYGYTF. The CDR3 DNA reads TGTGCCAGCAGCGTAGATGAGCGTAACCTCTATGGCTACACCTTC. The rearrangement uses TRBV9 and TRBJ1-2, with unresolved D. The CDR3 extends over 15 amino acids. Germline V CDR1 and CDR2: SGDLS, YYNGEE. Trimming pared 0 bases from V and 4 bases from J, leaving 13 bases between.